This T cell receptor beta chain was retrieved from a study of graft-versus-host responses after intestinal transplantation. The CDR3 has 10 residues. Germline-derived CDR1 and CDR2 are GTSNPN and SVGIG (reference sequence). Trimming removed 5 bases at V and 4 bases at J, with 5 bases between. Profiled with immunoSEQ multiplex PCR; TCRdb holds only in-frame clones, not every one. This table holds some 41,000 clones, under 95% found once. This chain uses TRBV30 with TRBJ2-5; D not certain. This receptor was obtained from a human patient who received an intestinal transplant, so some T cells may come from the graft donor. Sample: PBMCs, taken almost 320 days after intestinal transplant. The CDR3 reads CAWGLETQYF. The CDR3, as DNA: TGTGCCTGGGGCTTAGAGACCCAGTACTTC.